This T cell receptor beta chain is from a study of T cells in Graves' hyperthyroidism and ophthalmopathy. Trimming took off 0 bases at V and 6 bases at J, with 14 bases between the two ends. Germline CDR1 and CDR2: DFQATT and SNEGSKA (reference sequence). CDR3 length: 15 amino acids. This clonotype turned up a few times. Authors of the study amplified TCR beta CDR3 regions from RNA transcripts. First-round RT-PCR targeting the TCR CDR3 was performed with the HTBI primer set. TCRdb fed the multiplex PCR reads into MiXCR, producing one record per CDR3 protein. The top ten clones hold roughly 49% of a sample with under 350,000 distinct CDR3 sequences, roughly 18% of them seen once.

The receptor's source is a woman aged 45-65 years with Graves' hyperthyroidism. This chain links TRBV20-1 with TRBJ1-4; D gene ambiguous. The sample comprised blood. The CDR3 sequence: CSARDWRAEDEKLFF. In DNA form, the CDR3 reads TGCAGTGCTAGAGATTGGAGGGCTGAGGATGAAAAACTGTTTTTT.